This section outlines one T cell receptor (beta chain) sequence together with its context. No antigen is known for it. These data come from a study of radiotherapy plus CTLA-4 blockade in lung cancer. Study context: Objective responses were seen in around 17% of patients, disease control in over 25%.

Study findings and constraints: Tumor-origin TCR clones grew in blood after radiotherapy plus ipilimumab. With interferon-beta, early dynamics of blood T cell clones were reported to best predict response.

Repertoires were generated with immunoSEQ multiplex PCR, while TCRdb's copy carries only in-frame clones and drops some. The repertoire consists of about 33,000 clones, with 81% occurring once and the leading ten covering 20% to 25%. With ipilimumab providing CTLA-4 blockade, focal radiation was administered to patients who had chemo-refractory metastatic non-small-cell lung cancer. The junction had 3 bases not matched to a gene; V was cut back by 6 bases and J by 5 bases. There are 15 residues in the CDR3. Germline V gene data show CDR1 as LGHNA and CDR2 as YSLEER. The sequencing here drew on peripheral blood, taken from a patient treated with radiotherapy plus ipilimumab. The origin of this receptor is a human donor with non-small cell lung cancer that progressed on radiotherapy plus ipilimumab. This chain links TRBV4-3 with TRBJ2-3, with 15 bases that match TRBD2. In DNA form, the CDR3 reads TGCGCCAGCAGTTCGGGACTAGCGGGGGGAGATACGCAGTATTTT. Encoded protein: CASSSGLAGGDTQYF.